Listed here are 23 T cell receptor beta chains from one sample, sequenced in a study of cytomegalovirus exposure and HLA in healthy donors. PCR was performed using 60 Vbeta and 13 Jbeta primers. Assay used: immunoSEQ multiplex PCR; TCRdb lists only in-frame clones, some missing. This sample's table has approximately 150,000 clones. Sequencing was carried out using PBMCs. Every receptor here comes from a woman under 30 in good health and CMV-seronegative.

The chain employs TRBV28 and TRBJ2-1, with TRBD2 matching 7 bases. Trimming took 4 bases from V and 4 from J; bases not matched to a gene: 7. CDR1 and CDR2 from the germline V gene are MDHEN and SYDVKM. CDR3 length: 15 amino acids. The CDR3 protein is CASSSSGGEYNEQFF. In DNA, the CDR3 is TGTGCCAGCAGTTCTAGCGGAGGGGAATACAATGAGCAGTTCTTC.

This chain connects TRBV11-3 to TRBJ2-3; 12 bases agree with TRBD2. Germline CDR1 SGHNT, CDR2 YENEEA. The V segment lost 5 bases and the J segment 0 bases; nucleotides outside the gene matches: 9. This CDR3 has 18 amino acids. CDR3 sequence reads: CASSLRRTSGTSTDTQYF. Written as DNA, the CDR3 is TGTGCCAGCAGCCTAAGACGGACTAGCGGGACCAGCACAGATACGCAGTATTTT.

In regard to this clone: Other DNA variants within this sample encode the same CDR3. V and J are TRBV5-1 and TRBJ2-5, with a weak D call TRBD2 (5 bases). Germline V gives CDR1 SGHRS, CDR2 YFSETQ. CDR3 size: 14 residues. Trimming shortened V by 0 bases and J by 2 bases, and 8 bases separated the two germline ends. CDR3 nucleotides: TGCGCCAGCAGCTTGGGACGGGGACAAGAGACCCAGTACTTC. The encoded protein is CASSLGRGQETQYF.

The J gene is TRBJ1-2, the V gene TRBV25-1, with D uncertain. The germline V gene has CDR1 MGHDK and CDR2 SYGVNS. The CDR3 sequence is 12 residues long. Trimming took off 6 bases at V and 3 bases at J, with 8 bases between the two ends. The CDR3 DNA is TGTGCCAGCAGGGGAGACTACTATGGCTACACCTTC. The encoded protein is CASRGDYYGYTF.

V and J are TRBV25-1 and TRBJ2-7; 8 nucleotides match TRBD1. Germline V gene sequence: CDR1 MGHDK, CDR2 SYGVNS. V trimming: 6 bases; J trimming: 2 bases; junction bases outside the gene matches: 9. The CDR3 is 15 residues long. The CDR3 DNA is TGTGCCAGCAGCGTTACCCAGGGGGCCGCCTACGAGCAGTACTTC. Its protein is CASSVTQGAAYEQYF.

V and J are TRBV18 and TRBJ1-2, with D unclear. CDR1 and CDR2 from the germline V gene are KGHSH and LQKENI. V lost 1 base, J lost 5 bases, and 8 bases lay in between. The CDR3 contains 13 residues. The CDR3 nucleotides read TGTGCCAGCTCACCACAGCCTATGTATGGCTACACCTTC. This translates into CASSPQPMYGYTF.

The chain has TRBV6-5 and TRBJ1-3, with 9 bases lining up with TRBD1. This CDR3 is 16 amino acids long. From germline, CDR1 is MNHEY and CDR2 SVGAGI. V was pared by 0 bases and J by 4 bases, with 4 bases of the junction left unmatched. The DNA of the CDR3 is TGTGCCAGCAGTTACTCGGACAGGGGCTCCGGAAACACCATATATTTT. It codes for CASSYSDRGSGNTIYF.

CDR3 protein: CASETGVGTDTQYF. Here the CDR3 DNA reads TGTGCCAGCGAGACGGGAGTGGGAACAGATACGCAGTATTTT. This chain links TRBV5-5 with TRBJ2-3, with D possibly TRBD2 on 6 matching bases. The CDR3 has 14 amino acids. Germline CDR1 and CDR2: SGHKS and YYEKEE (reference sequence). V was pared by 7 bases and J by 3 bases, with 15 bases between.

The chain joins TRBV5-1 to TRBJ2-2, with D possibly being TRBD2 (6 bases). Trimming left V 2 bases short and J 5 bases short, with 13 bases between. This CDR3 contains 15 residues. In germline, CDR1 is SGHRS, CDR2 YFSETQ. As DNA, the CDR3 is TGCGCCAGCAGCTTTTTGCGGGATGGTACCGGGGAGCTGTTTTTT. It yields the protein CASSFLRDGTGELFF.

The CDR3 region is CASSATGVTYEQYF. In nucleotides, the CDR3 is TGCGCCAGCAGCGCCACAGGGGTCACCTACGAGCAGTACTTC. The chain carries TRBV5-1 and TRBJ2-7; 7 nucleotides agree with TRBD1. V lost 4 bases, J lost 2 bases, and 6 bases stayed unmatched. The CDR3 runs 14 residues. Germline V CDR1 and CDR2: SGHRS, YFSETQ.

In regard to this clone: Other DNA sequences in this sample translate to the same CDR3. This sequence joins TRBV12-5 and TRBJ2-5; 9 nucleotides match TRBD1. Looked up from germline, CDR1 is LGHNT and CDR2 is FRNRAP. There are 15 residues in the CDR3. V shed 1 base, J shed 1 base, and the junction held 1 base outside the gene matches. CDR3: CASGLGGQGQETQYF. DNA of the CDR3: TGTGCTAGTGGTTTGGGGGGACAGGGCCAAGAGACCCAGTACTTC.

The chain links TRBV28 to TRBJ2-7, with TRBD1 matching over 9 bases. V gave up 4 bases and J gave up 2 bases; unmatched junction bases: 6. The CDR3 is 15 amino acids. CDR1 and CDR2 (germline): MDHEN, SYDVKM. Here the CDR3 reads CASSSTGTGTYEQYV. The DNA for the CDR3 is TGTGCCAGCAGTTCTACCGGGACAGGGACCTACGAGCAGTACGTC.

The chain recombines TRBV5-6 with TRBJ2-7; 9 bases align to TRBD1. CDR3 length equals 12 residues. The germline V gene has CDR1 SGHDT and CDR2 YYEEEE. V was pared by 7 bases and J by 2 bases, with 1 base of the junction left unmatched. For the CDR3, the DNA is TGTGCCAGCGGGACAGGGCCCTACGAGCAGTACTTC. This encodes CASGTGPYEQYF.

CDR3 protein: CASSPTGSSFYGYTF. Here the CDR3 DNA reads TGTGCCAGCAGTCCAACAGGTTCCTCCTTCTATGGCTACACCTTC. The rearrangement uses TRBV7-8 and TRBJ1-2; tentative D call: TRBD1 (5 bases). V was trimmed by 6 bases and J by 4 bases, leaving 18 bases between them. CDR1 is SGHVS and CDR2 is FQNEAQ in the germline V gene. This CDR3 has 15 amino acids.

The genes are TRBV28 and TRBJ1-2, with 7 bases that match TRBD1. CDR1 MDHEN and CDR2 SYDVKM come from the germline V gene. V was clipped by 6 bases and J by 5 bases; unmatched bases: 18. There are 17 residues in the CDR3. The CDR3 DNA reads as TGTGCCAGCAGCTCACCCGATATTTCCGGGACAGTTTATGGCTACACCTTC. Translated: CASSSPDISGTVYGYTF.

The chain combines TRBV30 with TRBJ2-1; 12 positions match TRBD2. J gave up 4 bases and V 3 bases, and 4 bases lay outside the gene matches. Germline V gene data show CDR1 as GTSNPN and CDR2 as SVGIG (reference sequence). CDR3 size: 15 residues. In DNA, the CDR3 is TGTGCCTGGAGCACGGGGACTAGCGGGTACAATGAGCAGTTCTTC. Its translation is CAWSTGTSGYNEQFF.

V is TRBV19 and J is TRBJ2-1; 7 bases are shared with TRBD1. The CDR3 runs to 13 residues. CDR1 LNHDA and CDR2 SQIVND come from the germline V gene (reference sequence). The V and J ends lost 5 bases and 10 bases, in that order; junction bases with no gene match: 8. CDR3 in DNA: TGTGCCAGTAGTCCCAGTCCGGACAGGGAGCAGTTCTTC. Amino acids: CASSPSPDREQFF.

This chain connects TRBV4-3 to TRBJ1-2; possibly TRBD1 for D (6 bases). CDR3 length: 14 residues. V gave up 4 bases and J gave up 3 bases, with 12 bases separating them. The germline V gene encodes CDR1 LGHNA and CDR2 YSLEER. The CDR3 coding sequence is TGCGCCAGCAGCCCTACTAGGACAGACTATGGCTACACCTTC. Protein: CASSPTRTDYGYTF.

V is TRBV10-3 and J is TRBJ2-3, with 8 bases identical to TRBD2. V lost 8 bases and J lost 6; bases outside the gene matches: 16. CDR1 and CDR2 from the germline V gene are ENHRY and SYGVKD. The CDR3 consists of 16 residues. The CDR3 DNA reads TGTGCCATCCAGGAGTTCGGGGGGGCGGGGTCGGATACGCAGTATTTT. Translating it yields CAIQEFGGAGSDTQYF.

The V gene is TRBV9, the J gene TRBJ2-1, with 7 nucleotides matching TRBD2. Germline V CDR1 and CDR2: SGDLS, YYNGEE. There are 15 residues in the CDR3. V was clipped by 2 bases and J by 2 bases; unmatched bases: 4. In DNA, the CDR3 is TGTGCCAGCAGCGTGGCGGGAGCAACCTACAATGAGCAGTTCTTC. Translation gives CASSVAGATYNEQFF. Based on the CDR3 plus reference TRBV9 and TRBJ2-1, the full variable domain is DSGVTQTPKHLITATGQRVTLRCSPRSGDLSVYWYQQSLDQGLQFLIQYYNGEERAKGNILERFSAQQFPDLHSELNLSSLELGDSALYFCASSVAGATYNEQFFGPGTRLTVL.

The chain combines TRBV4-1 with TRBJ1-4; TRBD1 matches 7 bases. CDR1 and CDR2 (germline): MGHRA, YSYEKL. The V segment lost 1 base and the J segment 5 bases; nucleotides outside the gene matches: 4. CDR3 length: 15 residues. CDR3 protein: CASSQVGTVNEKLFF. CDR3 sequence (DNA): TGCGCCAGCAGCCAAGTCGGGACAGTGAATGAAAAACTGTTTTTT.

This chain joins TRBV11-2 and TRBJ2-6; tentative D call: TRBD1 (6 bases). The CDR3 has 16 amino acids. Germline loops: CDR1 SGHAT, CDR2 FQNNGV. Trimming pared 6 bases from V and 0 bases from J, leaving 12 bases between. The chain's CDR3 is CASRTGQSSGANVLTF. The CDR3 region has the DNA TGTGCCAGCAGGACTGGACAGTCCTCTGGGGCCAACGTCCTGACTTTC.

The chain carries TRBV6-4 and TRBJ1-2; 7 bases line up with TRBD1. The trim removed 1 base at V and 6 bases at J, leaving 8 bases unmatched. The germline CDR1 and CDR2 sequences are MRHNA and SNTAGT. The CDR3 extends over 15 amino acids. The CDR3 DNA reads as TGTGCCAGCAGTGACTTTGAGGAGGGGGCAAATGGCTACACCTTC. Translated, it gives CASSDFEEGANGYTF.